The source of this T cell receptor beta chain is a study of beta chain features in type 1 diabetes. Whole-study findings and limits: Shorter TCRB CDR3s, moderately but significantly so, marked every one of the four CD4+ subsets in Type 1 diabetes patients. Shorter templates might be favored by PCR, and equally so in patients and in controls.

A heparinised blood draw that averaged approximately 120 mL was obtained once from each donor. Since all of the isolated RNA was reverse transcribed, expressed TCRB transcripts were what got sequenced. This table comes from immunoSEQ multiplex PCR, and its TCRdb copy is limited to in-frame clones, with some not included. The table records about 360,000 clones, 10% to 15% of them present only once. The CDR3 loop spans 13 amino acids. The germline V gene has CDR1 MDHEN and CDR2 SYDVKM. Trimming at V came to 8 bases and at J to 10 bases, leaving 7 bases not matched to a gene. Notes on this clone: The antigen remains unidentified.

The receptor was derived from a young man in good health. V and J are TRBV28 and TRBJ1-6, with TRBD1 matching over 8 bases. The source material was naive CD4+ T cells from blood. DNA for the CDR3: TGTGCCAGCGATTTTGACAGGGGATCACCCCTCCACTTT. Its translation: CASDFDRGSPLHF. Based on the CDR3 plus reference TRBV28 and TRBJ1-6, the full variable domain is DVKVTQSSRYLVKRTGEKVFLECVQDMDHENMFWYRQDPGLGLRLIYFSYDVKMKEKGDIPEGYSVSREKKERFSLILESASTNQTSMYLCASDFDRGSPLHFGNGTRLTVT.